One and the same sample provided the 7 T cell receptor beta chains below, sequenced in a study of early stage breast cancer tumors (dated by TCRdb to between 2016 and 2019). Library generation was performed with the immunoSEQ multiplex PCR assay. The clones in this table, taken by TCRdb from immuneACCESS, are in-frame only. Not every clone is retained; where verified, under half of the shortfall comes from an unresolved V gene, and the cause of the rest is unknown. This sample gives approximately 52,000 clones in total; about 80% of them show up just once. About 1.3% of the sample is taken by the ten largest. Sequenced input: blood. The source is a person aged 45-60 years with breast cancer.

This clone was recorded once. This chain connects TRBV7-2 to TRBJ2-3; the D gene is possibly TRBD1 (5 bases). The CDR3 runs to 14 residues. The V end lost 6 bases, the J end lost 6 bases, and 16 bases lay between the germline ends. Germline-derived CDR1 and CDR2 are SGHTA and FQGNSA. The CDR3 spells CASRLGSGLDTQYF. The CDR3 DNA reads as TGTGCCAGCAGGCTCGGGTCAGGGCTGGATACGCAGTATTTT.

The chain employs TRBV10-3 and TRBJ2-7; 8 positions agree with TRBD1. With 5 bases clipped from V and 5 bases from J, the junction kept 5 bases outside the gene matches. CDR1 ENHRY and CDR2 SYGVKD come from the germline V gene. CDR3 length: 13 residues. The DNA for the CDR3 is TGTGCCATCAGTTTACAGGGGGACCACGAGCAGTACTTC. Translating gives CAISLQGDHEQYF.

The rearrangement joins TRBV7-9 to TRBJ1-4; D perhaps matches TRBD1 (5 bases). The CDR3 consists of 16 residues. CDR1 and CDR2 (germline): SEHNR, FQNEAQ (reference sequence). The V end lost 5 bases, the J end lost 0 bases, and 13 bases lay between the germline ends. The CDR3 loop is CASSRGRGATNEKLFF. In nucleotides, the CDR3 is TGTGCCAGCAGCCGGGGCCGGGGAGCAACTAATGAAAAACTGTTTTTT.

This clone showed up just a few times. This chain connects TRBV4-1 to TRBJ1-3; D ambiguous. V gave up 0 bases and J gave up 0 bases, with 12 bases separating them. Germline CDR1 MGHRA, CDR2 YSYEKL. This CDR3 contains 17 residues. The CDR3 is CASSQDRGGTSGNTIYF. DNA for the CDR3: TGCGCCAGCAGCCAAGATCGAGGAGGAACCTCTGGAAACACCATATATTTT.

The sample holds one count of this clone. The rearrangement links TRBV5-1 to TRBJ1-2; D is undetermined. Trimming took off 1 base at V and 4 bases at J, with 11 bases between the two ends. The CDR3 sequence is 14 residues long. Germline V lookup: CDR1 SGHRS, CDR2 YFSETQ. DNA of the CDR3: TGCGCCAGCAGCTTGCATCCGGGATCCTATGGCTACACCTTC. This sequence encodes CASSLHPGSYGYTF.

The chain recombines TRBV18 with TRBJ2-7; 9 bases map to TRBD1. The V and J ends lost 3 bases and 5 bases, in that order; junction bases with no gene match: 5. The CDR3 is made up of 14 amino acids. Germline CDR1 is KGHSH and CDR2 is LQKENI. CDR3 sequence (DNA): TGTGCCAGCTCACCCGGGACAGGGACCCACGAGCAGTACTTC. It translates to CASSPGTGTHEQYF.

V is TRBV5-1 and J is TRBJ2-7, with unresolved D. Trimming pared 5 bases from V and 3 bases from J, leaving 6 bases between. The CDR3 spans 11 residues. Germline V CDR1 and CDR2: SGHRS, YFSETQ. In DNA form, the CDR3 reads TGCGCCAGCAGGGGCGGCTACGAGCAGTACTTC. It yields the protein CASRGGYEQYF.